Shown below are 21 T cell receptor beta chains from a single sample sequenced in a study of cytomegalovirus exposure and HLA in healthy donors. This PCR relied on a set of 60 Vbeta primers and 13 Jbeta primers. Profiled with immunoSEQ multiplex PCR; TCRdb holds only in-frame clones, not every one. The sample has about 120,000 clones, about 80% seen once; the top ten hold about 2%. Source material: PBMCs. The receptor set was obtained from a man younger than 35 in good health and CMV-seronegative.

The gene calls are TRBV10-3 and TRBJ2-2, with 10 nucleotides matching TRBD1. Germline CDR1 reads ENHRY; CDR2 reads SYGVKD. V dropped 6 bases and J dropped 4; count of bases not matched to a gene: 5. This CDR3 has 15 residues. The CDR3 reads CAISDRGLGTGELFF. The CDR3 bases are TGTGCCATCAGCGACAGGGGGCTCGGCACCGGGGAGCTGTTTTTT.

The rearrangement uses TRBV7-2 and TRBJ2-5; tentatively, D is TRBD1 (6 bases). CDR1 is SGHTA, CDR2 FQGNSA, per germline. The V end lost 6 bases, the J end lost 5 bases, and 16 bases lay between the germline ends. The CDR3 has 14 amino acids. CDR3 residues: CTSSLGGFGETQYF. CDR3 bases: TGTACCAGCAGTCTTGGGGGCTTCGGGGAGACCCAGTACTTC. The full variable domain, with the rest looked up from reference TRBV7-2 and TRBJ2-5, is GAGVSQSPSNKVTEKGKDVELRCDPISGHTALYWYRQSLGQGLEFLIYFQGNSAPDKSGLPSDRFSAERTGGSVSTLTIQRTQQEDSAVYLCTSSLGGFGETQYFGPGTRLLVL.

V gene TRBV5-1 combines with J gene TRBJ2-7; a weak D match, TRBD2 (6 bases). This CDR3 has 16 residues. Germline CDR1 reads SGHRS; CDR2 reads YFSETQ. V dropped 0 bases and J dropped 0 bases, with 13 bases sitting between them. The CDR3 loop reads CASSLGGGPGSYEQYF. The CDR3 DNA reads TGCGCCAGCAGCTTGGGGGGAGGTCCGGGCTCCTACGAGCAGTACTTC.

V usage is TRBV9 and J usage is TRBJ2-7, with 11 bases fitting TRBD2. This CDR3 comprises 14 residues. Per the germline V gene, CDR1 is SGDLS and CDR2 is YYNGEE. V shed 0 bases and J 6 bases; nucleotides not matched to a gene: 2. Written as DNA, the CDR3 is TGTGCCAGCAGCGTAGCTAGCGGGGGGCCCGAGCAGTACTTC. Residues: CASSVASGGPEQYF.

The genes are TRBV21-1 and TRBJ2-1; the table's D call, TRBD1, has no DNA check behind it. TRBV21-1 constitutes a pseudogene. The CDR3 runs to 17 residues. CDR3 sequence: CASSKTRTAYSYNEQFF. The CDR3, as DNA: TGTGCCAGCAGCAAAACTAGGACAGCCTACTCCTACAATGAGCAGTTCTTC.

The chain couples TRBV6-5 to TRBJ2-7; 7 bases map to TRBD1. Trimming at V came to 3 bases and at J to 6 bases, leaving 8 bases not matched to a gene. Per germline, CDR1 MNHEY and CDR2 SVGAGI. This CDR3 has 14 amino acids. CDR3 nucleotides: TGTGCCAGCAGTTATAAACGACAGGGACGCGAGCAGTACTTC. Its translation is CASSYKRQGREQYF.

This chain links TRBV5-8 with TRBJ1-5; D possibly corresponds to TRBD1 (6 bases). Trimming took off 4 bases at V and 3 bases at J, with 14 bases between the two ends. Germline CDR1 and CDR2: SGHTS and YDEGEE. This CDR3 contains 15 residues. Here the CDR3 reads CASSMVDRPNQPQHF. DNA of the CDR3: TGTGCCAGCAGCATGGTCGACAGGCCCAATCAGCCCCAGCATTTT.

The chain employs TRBV2 and TRBJ1-2; TRBD1 agrees at 7 bases. The trim removed 3 bases at V and 2 bases at J, leaving 3 bases unmatched. The length of the CDR3 is 14 residues. Germline V gives CDR1 SNHLY, CDR2 FYNNEI. DNA of the CDR3: TGTGCCAGCAGTGAGGGACAGATAAACTATGGCTACACCTTC. It is translated as CASSEGQINYGYTF.

This clone was observed once. The chain links TRBV9 to TRBJ2-5; possibly TRBD1 for D (6 bases). The V end lost 4 bases, the J end lost 2 bases, and 12 bases lay between the germline ends. Germline V lookup: CDR1 SGDLS, CDR2 YYNGEE. The CDR3 has 14 amino acids. The DNA for the CDR3 is TGTGCCAGCAGCCACGGACAGATACAAGAGACCCAGTACTTC. This translates into CASSHGQIQETQYF.

This clone is a singleton in its sample. The chain is built from TRBV19 and TRBJ1-2; 9 bases fit TRBD1. Trimming at V came to 5 bases and at J to 6 bases, leaving 4 bases not matched to a gene. CDR3 length equals 13 residues. In germline, CDR1 is LNHDA, CDR2 SQIVND (reference sequence). The CDR3 loop is CASSHRQGDGYTF. The CDR3 region has the DNA TGTGCCAGTAGTCACAGACAGGGGGATGGCTACACCTTC.

The chain has TRBV7-2 and TRBJ2-3; a weak D match, TRBD1 (6 bases). Trimming cost V 5 bases and J 2 bases, with 11 bases left between them. The CDR3 length is 14 residues. Germline CDR1 SGHTA, CDR2 FQGNSA. The CDR3 nucleotides read TGTGCCAGCAGCCCGTGGACAGCCACAGATACGCAGTATTTT. Amino acid sequence: CASSPWTATDTQYF.

A single count supports this clone. V and J are TRBV6-6 and TRBJ2-1; TRBD1 aligns across 8 bases. Germline assignment: CDR1 MNHNY and CDR2 SVGAGI (reference sequence). V lost 6 bases to trimming and J lost 4 bases; unmatched junction nucleotides: 11. The CDR3 length is 16 residues. For the CDR3, the DNA is TGTGCCAGCAGCGGATACAGGGACAGGCATTACAATGAGCAGTTCTTC. It translates to CASSGYRDRHYNEQFF.

The genes are TRBV20-1 and TRBJ1-4; possible D gene TRBD1, 5 bases. The CDR3 spans 11 residues. Trimming took 2 bases from V and 10 from J, leaving 8 bases between them. CDR1 and CDR2 from the germline V gene are DFQATT and SNEGSKA (reference sequence). In DNA, the CDR3 is TGCAGTGCTAGAACGACAGCAAAACTGTTTTTT. This translates into CSARTTAKLFF.

This chain connects TRBV7-3 to TRBJ2-2; 9 bases map to TRBD1. Trimming cost V 5 bases and J 3 bases; bases outside gene matches: 4. The CDR3 spans 15 residues. The germline CDR1 and CDR2 sequences are SGHTA and FQGTGA. The DNA for the CDR3 is TGTGCCAGCAGCACGGGACAGGGATACACCGGGGAGCTGTTTTTT. Encoded protein: CASSTGQGYTGELFF.

This chain links TRBV2 with TRBJ2-1, with D possibly matching TRBD2 (6 bases). This CDR3 has 16 residues. Trimming cost V 7 bases and J 0 bases, with 16 bases left between them. Per germline, CDR1 SNHLY and CDR2 FYNNEI. The CDR3 nucleotides are TGTGCCAGCACGAGGGCGGGGCCCAGCTCCTACAATGAGCAGTTCTTC. Its translation: CASTRAGPSSYNEQFF.

The rearrangement uses TRBV27 and TRBJ1-2, with TRBD1 as a possible D gene (5 bases). The CDR3 has 13 residues. Trimming stripped 3 bases from V and 3 bases from J, with 8 bases between. Germline CDR1 reads MNHEY; CDR2 reads SMNVEV (reference sequence). CDR3 DNA: TGTGCCAGCAGTTTGCGACAGCACTATGGCTACACCTTC. The encoded protein is CASSLRQHYGYTF.

This clone was observed a single time. The rearrangement joins TRBV21-1 to TRBJ1-6; the table's TRBD1 call for D was not verified on the DNA. TRBV21-1 constitutes a pseudogene. CDR3 length: 16 residues. The CDR3 DNA is TGTGCCAGCACCCTGACAGGGGAGGGGGAAAATTCACCCCTCCACTTT. This sequence encodes CASTLTGEGENSPLHF.

J is TRBJ1-1 and V is TRBV4-3; possible D gene TRBD1, 6 bases. Germline V CDR1 and CDR2: LGHNA, YSLEER. V was shortened by 0 bases and J by 4 bases, with 18 bases between the two germline ends. The CDR3 totals 17 residues. The CDR3 loop is CASSQDGGGASITEAFF. The CDR3 nucleotides read TGCGCCAGCAGCCAAGACGGGGGGGGCGCTTCCATCACTGAAGCTTTCTTT.

This chain uses TRBV10-1 with TRBJ2-7, with 14 bases identical to TRBD2. The CDR3 has 17 amino acids. The germline CDR1 and CDR2 sequences are WNHNN and SYGVQD (reference sequence). Losses at the gene ends were 8 bases for V and 0 bases for J; bases not matched to a gene: 9. The CDR3 spells CASYLRLAGGLSYEQYF. In nucleotides, the CDR3 is TGCGCCAGCTATCTACGACTAGCGGGGGGGCTCTCCTACGAGCAGTACTTC.

V and J are TRBV6-5 and TRBJ2-2, with D unresolved. V lost 5 bases, J lost 3 bases, and 10 bases lay in between. The CDR3 is made up of 14 amino acids. Germline loops: CDR1 MNHEY, CDR2 SVGAGI. The CDR3 coding sequence is TGTGCCAGCAGTACACATGGTTACACCGGGGAGCTGTTTTTT. This translates into CASSTHGYTGELFF.

The rearrangement uses TRBV2 and TRBJ1-6; a weak D match, TRBD1 (6 bases). CDR1 SNHLY and CDR2 FYNNEI come from the germline V gene. The V gene lost 9 bases and the J gene lost 7 bases, with 19 bases spanning the gap. CDR3 length: 15 residues. The CDR3 loop reads CARGGGAQRNSPLHF. The DNA of the CDR3 is TGTGCCAGGGGAGGGGGAGCCCAAAGAAATTCACCCCTCCACTTT.